This paragraph covers one TCR beta chain sequence. Its antigen is undetermined. These data come from a study of shared clonotypes between healthy human individuals. The run depth of the assay was deep. Assay used: immunoSEQ multiplex PCR; TCRdb lists only in-frame clones, some missing. The sample records about 480,000 clones, about four fifths being singletons. Study-wide findings and caveats: Since donors were few, the genetic and exposure-history diversity represented was limited.

The study used approximately 92 million PBMCs per unsorted sample for genomic DNA. Sequencing input: PBMCs. This TCR derives from a woman aged 35 to 49 in good health. Some clones in this sample may be carry-over from other donors' samples.

CDR3 region: CASREHRDRGEETQYF. The DNA for the CDR3 is TGTGCCAGCAGGGAACACCGGGACAGGGGGGAAGAGACCCAGTACTTC. This chain connects TRBV28 to TRBJ2-5, with 11 positions matching TRBD1. V trimming: 6 bases; J trimming: 3 bases; junction bases outside the gene matches: 9. The CDR3 length is 16 residues. The germline V gene has CDR1 MDHEN and CDR2 SYDVKM.